The 28 T cell receptor beta chains given below trace back to one sample, sequenced in a study of cytomegalovirus exposure and HLA in healthy donors. The PCR had 60 Vbeta and 13 Jbeta primers. Produced via immunoSEQ multiplex PCR; TCRdb's table is partial and in-frame only. The sample records 85,000 to 110,000 clones, around 66% being singletons. Sequenced sample: PBMCs. The receptors here all came from a woman in her forties or fifties in good health and CMV-seronegative.

V usage is TRBV7-8 and J usage is TRBJ1-1, with 8 bases identical to TRBD1. The germline V gene has CDR1 SGHVS and CDR2 FQNEAQ. This CDR3 region has 15 residues. V dropped 5 bases and J dropped 4; count of bases not matched to a gene: 9. The CDR3: CASSQPGGGFTEAFF. The DNA for the CDR3 is TGTGCCAGCAGCCAACCAGGGGGCGGATTCACTGAAGCTTTCTTT.

For this clone: In the same sample, other DNA sequences code for this CDR3. The chain is built from TRBV12-5 and TRBJ2-2; 10 bases map to TRBD1. The germline CDR1 and CDR2 sequences are LGHNT and FRNRAP. This CDR3 region has 16 residues. The J segment lost 4 bases and the V segment lost 1 base, leaving 3 bases of the junction unmatched. The CDR3 DNA reads TGTGCTAGTGGTTTGGACCGGGACAGGGGCACCGGGGAGCTGTTTTTT. Translated, it gives CASGLDRDRGTGELFF.

CDR3 sequence (DNA): TGTGCCAGCAGTAGACTAGCGGGAGTAGCCAAAAACATTCAGTACTTC. It codes for CASSRLAGVAKNIQYF. The V gene is TRBV6-6, the J gene TRBJ2-4; the match to TRBD2 covers 12 bases. This CDR3 has 16 amino acids. The germline V gene has CDR1 MNHNY and CDR2 SVGAGI (reference sequence). Trimming took 5 bases from V and 0 from J; bases not matched to a gene: 2.

This chain links TRBV5-6 with TRBJ1-5, with 8 bases fitting TRBD1. Germline lookup yields CDR1 SGHDT and CDR2 YYEEEE. After removal of 3 bases from V and 6 bases from J, the junction contained 5 bases not matched to a gene. The CDR3 runs to 14 residues. The CDR3 sequence: CASSSTGVGQPQHF. DNA of the CDR3: TGTGCCAGCAGCTCGACAGGGGTTGGTCAGCCCCAGCATTTT.

The chain is built from TRBV7-2 and TRBJ2-5; a weak D match, TRBD2 (5 bases). The CDR3 spans 14 residues. The germline V gene has CDR1 SGHTA and CDR2 FQGNSA. The V end was cut by 1 base, the J end by 3 bases, with 9 bases between. The CDR3 sequence is CASSLGASKETQYF. Here the CDR3 DNA reads TGTGCCAGCAGCTTAGGGGCTAGCAAAGAGACCCAGTACTTC.

This sequence joins TRBV5-4 and TRBJ1-4; 10 bases match TRBD1. Germline assignment: CDR1 SGHNT and CDR2 YYREEE (reference sequence). Unmatched junction bases numbered 3, after V lost 3 bases and J lost 7 bases. The CDR3 consists of 14 residues. CDR3 residues: CASSSRDRGEKLFF. Written as DNA, the CDR3 is TGTGCCAGCAGCTCCCGGGACAGGGGTGAAAAACTGTTTTTT.

V and J are TRBV7-9 and TRBJ2-5; D might be TRBD1 (5 bases). V dropped 5 bases and J dropped 7 bases, with 17 bases sitting between them. Looked up from germline, CDR1 is SEHNR and CDR2 is FQNEAQ (reference sequence). This CDR3 contains 14 residues. CDR3: CASSRTGAPRTQYF. The CDR3 nucleotides are TGTGCCAGCAGCAGAACAGGTGCTCCAAGGACCCAGTACTTC.

Turning to this clone: One end of the junction varies from germline; a read error may be responsible. The chain combines TRBV4-1 with TRBJ1-3, with 9 bases that match TRBD1. Germline V gene lookup returns CDR1 MGHRA and CDR2 YSYEKL. The CDR3 runs to 14 residues. The CDR3 loop reads CAGSLGQGKNTIYF. The CDR3 DNA sequence: TGCGCCGGCAGCCTTGGACAGGGGAAAAACACCATATATTTT.

This clone showed up just a few times. The chain links TRBV7-9 to TRBJ1-1, with D unresolved. CDR1 and CDR2 from the germline V gene are SEHNR and FQNEAQ (reference sequence). This CDR3 spans 14 amino acids. V was shortened by 3 bases and J by 3 bases, with 11 bases between the two germline ends. CDR3 sequence: CASSFFGEDTEAFF. The CDR3 region has the DNA TGTGCCAGCAGCTTTTTCGGGGAGGACACTGAAGCTTTCTTT.

This chain links TRBV4-3 with TRBJ2-2, with 11 bases lining up with TRBD1. Germline lookup yields CDR1 LGHNA and CDR2 YSLEER. Trimming cost V 3 bases and J 4 bases; bases outside gene matches: 4. The CDR3 is made up of 16 amino acids. CDR3 bases: TGCGCCAGCAGCCATAGGACAGGGGGCATCACCGGGGAGCTGTTTTTT. Its protein is CASSHRTGGITGELFF.

V is TRBV5-6 and J is TRBJ2-1; a possible D gene is TRBD2 (6 bases). Per the germline V gene, CDR1 is SGHDT and CDR2 is YYEEEE. Trimming pared 1 base from V and 5 bases from J, leaving 10 bases between. CDR3 length: 14 amino acids. The CDR3 coding sequence is TGTGCCAGCAGCTTGTTACTAGCCAACAATGAGCAGTTCTTC. This translates into CASSLLLANNEQFF. Together with reference TRBV5-6 and TRBJ2-1, the CDR3 gives the full variable domain: DAGVTQSPTHLIKTRGQQVTLRCSPKSGHDTVSWYQQALGQGPQFIFQYYEEEERQRGNFPDRFSGHQFPNYSSELNVNALLLGDSALYLCASSLLLANNEQFFGPGTRLTVL.

The CDR3 is CASRSITDTQYF. DNA for the CDR3: TGTGCCAGCAGGTCAATCACAGATACGCAGTATTTT. The chain employs TRBV27 and TRBJ2-3; D is uncertain. Germline CDR1 is MNHEY and CDR2 is SMNVEV (reference sequence). CDR3 length equals 12 residues. V dropped 6 bases and J dropped 2 bases, with 6 bases sitting between them.

The rearrangement uses TRBV4-1 and TRBJ2-1; 7 nucleotides align to TRBD2. V shed 3 bases, J shed 4 bases, and the junction held 9 bases outside the gene matches. This CDR3 comprises 16 residues. Germline V lookup: CDR1 MGHRA, CDR2 YSYEKL. CDR3 residues: CASSHPLAGEYNEQFF. CDR3 sequence (DNA): TGCGCCAGCAGCCACCCGTTGGCGGGGGAATACAATGAGCAGTTCTTC.

This chain connects TRBV10-2 to TRBJ1-2; 7 bases are a match to TRBD1. V was clipped by 3 bases and J by 0 bases; unmatched bases: 7. The CDR3 has 16 residues. The germline CDR1 and CDR2 sequences are WSHSY and SAAADI. CDR3 DNA sequence: TGCGCCAGCAGTGAAACATTCGGGACAGCTAACTATGGCTACACCTTC. Its translation is CASSETFGTANYGYTF.

The chain is built from TRBV2 and TRBJ1-2, with TRBD1 identical over 8 bases. This CDR3 is 12 amino acids long. Germline V gene data show CDR1 as SNHLY and CDR2 as FYNNEI. Trimming took 9 bases from V and 4 from J; bases not matched to a gene: 4. This CDR3 reads CASTGQGYGYTF. CDR3 in DNA: TGTGCCAGTACTGGACAGGGCTATGGCTACACCTTC.

The chain carries TRBV7-9 and TRBJ2-3, with TRBD2 as a possible D gene (6 bases). CDR3 length: 15 amino acids. V was cut by 6 bases and J by 7 bases, with 20 bases left in between. Germline V gene sequence: CDR1 SEHNR, CDR2 FQNEAQ (reference sequence). The CDR3 bases are TGTGCCAGCAGATCAGGACAACCCGCGGGGAATACGCAGTATTTT. Translated: CASRSGQPAGNTQYF.

V gene TRBV7-9 combines with J gene TRBJ2-1, with 13 bases aligning to TRBD2. The V and J ends lost 5 bases and 8 bases, in that order; junction bases with no gene match: 9. This CDR3 has 16 amino acids. Germline CDR1 SEHNR, CDR2 FQNEAQ (reference sequence). CDR3 region: CASSVTGTSGMDEQFF. CDR3 in DNA: TGTGCCAGCAGCGTTACCGGGACTAGCGGGATGGATGAGCAGTTCTTC. Looking up the rest from reference TRBV7-9 and TRBJ2-1 gives the full variable domain: DTGVSQNPRHKITKRGQNVTFRCDPISEHNRLYWYRQTLGQGPEFLTYFQNEAQLEKSRLLSDRFSAERPKGSFSTLEIQRTEQGDSAMYLCASSVTGTSGMDEQFFGPGTRLTVL.

This clone was observed a few times. The rearrangement joins TRBV4-1 to TRBJ2-3; 10 bases match TRBD2. Trimming removed 3 bases from V and 3 bases from J; junction bases left unmatched: 6. The CDR3 consists of 16 residues. The V gene's germline CDR1 is MGHRA and CDR2 YSYEKL. CDR3 nucleotide sequence: TGCGCCAGCAGCCATGGAGTAGCGGGAGGAACAGATACGCAGTATTTT. Its protein is CASSHGVAGGTDTQYF.

With respect to this clone: Other DNA sequences of this sample code for an identical CDR3. V and J are TRBV5-1 and TRBJ2-2, with 7 bases matching TRBD1. The V and J ends lost 4 bases and 5 bases, in that order; junction bases with no gene match: 2. CDR1 and CDR2 from the germline V gene are SGHRS and YFSETQ. The CDR3 extends over 13 amino acids. CDR3 in DNA: TGCGCCAGCAGCAGACAGGGAACCGGGGAGCTGTTTTTT. Protein product: CASSRQGTGELFF.

This clone was seen only once. The CDR3 spells CASSYSWTGEIDIQYF. CDR3 bases: TGTGCCAGCAGTTACTCATGGACAGGGGAAATAGACATTCAGTACTTC. The chain links TRBV6-6 to TRBJ2-4; 9 positions agree with TRBD1. With V trimmed by 0 bases and J by 8 bases, 8 bases remained unmatched. CDR1 is MNHNY, CDR2 SVGAGI, per germline (reference sequence). There are 16 residues in the CDR3.

This chain uses TRBV6-6 with TRBJ2-7, with a possible D match to TRBD2 (6 bases). The germline V and J ends were trimmed by 0 bases and 2 bases, with 14 bases remaining between them. CDR3 size: 16 residues. Germline assignment: CDR1 MNHNY and CDR2 SVGAGI (reference sequence). The CDR3 DNA sequence: TGTGCCAGCAGTTACTCAATCTCGGGGGTAACCTACGAGCAGTACTTC. This encodes CASSYSISGVTYEQYF.

The V gene is TRBV2, the J gene TRBJ2-5; D unclear. The CDR3 length is 15 residues. Trimming cost V 4 bases and J 3 bases, with 15 bases left between them. Germline CDR1 SNHLY, CDR2 FYNNEI. The CDR3 sequence: CASSVGPASKETQYF. The DNA of the CDR3 is TGTGCCAGCAGTGTTGGGCCAGCTTCCAAAGAGACCCAGTACTTC. Full variable domain (rest looked up from reference TRBV2 and TRBJ2-5): EPEVTQTPSHQVTQMGQEVILRCVPISNHLYFYWYRQILGQKVEFLVSFYNNEISEKSEIFDDQFSVERPDGSNFTLKIRSTKLEDSAMYFCASSVGPASKETQYFGPGTRLLVL.

The chain couples TRBV7-9 to TRBJ2-1; 15 bases map to TRBD2. This CDR3 spans 19 amino acids. After removal of 2 bases from V and 9 bases from J, the junction contained 14 bases not matched to a gene. From germline, CDR1 is SEHNR and CDR2 FQNEAQ (reference sequence). In DNA form, the CDR3 reads TGTGCCAGCAGCTTACGGCCCGCCGGGACTAGCGGGGGGCGAGGTGAGCAGTTCTTC. Its protein is CASSLRPAGTSGGRGEQFF.

This chain uses TRBV9 with TRBJ2-3, with 12 bases identical to TRBD1. The CDR3 has 18 residues. V trimming: 4 bases; J trimming: 2 bases; junction bases outside the gene matches: 11. Per the germline V gene, CDR1 is SGDLS and CDR2 is YYNGEE. In DNA form, the CDR3 reads TGTGCCAGCAGCCCCGGGACAGGGGGCGCCGGGGTCACAGATACGCAGTATTTT. It encodes CASSPGTGGAGVTDTQYF.

The CDR3 DNA sequence: TGTGCCAGCAGCTTAGTTGGCGGGGCGACCGGGGAGCTGTTTTTT. Protein sequence: CASSLVGGATGELFF. The chain couples TRBV7-9 to TRBJ2-2; D may be TRBD2 (6 bases). CDR1 is SEHNR, CDR2 FQNEAQ, per germline (reference sequence). V was shortened by 1 base and J by 5 bases, with 11 bases between the two germline ends. The CDR3 loop spans 15 amino acids.

This clone was observed a handful of times. The CDR3 region is CASSLGQGSTDTQYF. For the CDR3, the DNA is TGTGCCAGCAGCTTGGGTCAGGGGTCGACAGATACGCAGTATTTT. The chain uses TRBV5-4 and TRBJ2-3, with D possibly TRBD1 on 6 matching bases. This CDR3 has 15 residues. Trimming took off 0 bases at V and 3 bases at J, with 11 bases between the two ends. Germline lookup yields CDR1 SGHNT and CDR2 YYREEE (reference sequence).

This clone was counted between two and nine times. The chain combines TRBV6-1 with TRBJ2-7, with TRBD1 matching 9 bases. The CDR3 length is 15 residues. The V and J ends lost 6 bases and 2 bases, in that order; junction bases with no gene match: 8. Germline-derived CDR1 and CDR2 are MNHNS and SASEGT. CDR3 in amino acids: CASRLRDRAPYEQYF. For the CDR3, the DNA is TGTGCCAGCAGGCTCCGGGACAGGGCGCCCTACGAGCAGTACTTC.

This chain joins TRBV28 and TRBJ1-2; no clear D gene. This CDR3 comprises 12 residues. The V gene lost 7 bases and the J gene lost 0 bases, with 6 bases spanning the gap. Germline CDR1 and CDR2: MDHEN and SYDVKM. CDR3 bases: TGTGCCAGCACAGAAACTAACTATGGCTACACCTTC. This codes for CASTETNYGYTF.